This TCR beta chain comes out of a study of human T cells and chemical hapten exposure. Each CDR3 protein is one row after TCRdb ran MiXCR on the RACE reads. The repertoire includes 100,000 to 150,000 distinct CDR3 sequences, more than 7.5% of them detected once, and roughly 2% sits in the top ten. Described time point: healthy volunteer bleed at 2 weeks. Whole blood that had not been fractionated was the source of extracted total RNA. V shed 2 bases and J shed 2 bases, with 9 bases lying between them. The CDR3 length is 14 residues. The germline V gene has CDR1 MNHEY and CDR2 SVGAGI. This clonotype was counted a few times.

This chain uses TRBV6-5 with TRBJ1-1, with D perhaps matching TRBD1 (5 bases). This sequence was found in a male donor in good health. Some clones in this sample may be carry-over from other donors' samples. The sequencing input was whole blood. DNA for the CDR3: TGTGCCAGCAGTTACGGAACAGGTAACACTGAAGCTTTCTTT. This codes for CASSYGTGNTEAFF.